This T cell receptor (beta chain) stems from a study of blood T cell repertoires in COVID-19. Germline-derived CDR1 and CDR2 are MNHEY and SMNVEV (reference sequence). V gave up 8 bases and J gave up 13 bases, with 17 bases separating them. This CDR3 comprises 12 residues. Profiling relied on immunoSEQ multiplex PCR, and the TCRdb table lists in-frame clones only, not all of them. This table holds a few hundred thousand clones, less than 90% found once. Sequenced: peripheral blood. The genes are TRBV27 and TRBJ1-4; D is unresolved. The sequence derives from a man aged 60 to 75 with acute or convalescent COVID-19. The CDR3 DNA reads as TGTGCCAGCGGGCAACAGTTCGATGGACTGTTTTTT. Translating gives CASGQQFDGLFF.